Given below is one T cell receptor beta chain in context. Distinct nucleotide sequences in the sample also encode this CDR3. V lost 4 bases and J lost 9, with 11 bases in between. CDR3 length: 12 residues. The V gene's germline CDR1 is SGHRS and CDR2 YFSETQ. The record originates from a study of shared clonotypes between healthy human individuals. Clones were sequenced by immunoSEQ multiplex PCR, and TCRdb holds only the in-frame ones, with some missing. The data hold roughly 2.2 million clones, with about nine tenths observed a single time. The sequence derives from a man in his late teens or twenties in good health. Some clones in this sample may be carry-over from other donors' samples. Sequencing was performed on naive CD4+ T cells from PBMCs. As to subset: CD45RA+ positively selected. The V and J genes are TRBV5-1 and TRBJ2-1; D is possibly TRBD2 (5 bases). DNA for the CDR3: TGCGCCAGCAGCCTAGCCCGGGTTGAGCAGTTCTTC. Protein: CASSLARVEQFF.